These T cell receptor beta chains were read from a single sample in a study of blood T cell repertoires in COVID-19. Some clones are missing from TCRdb's copy, which holds only in-frame ones; the method was immunoSEQ multiplex PCR. This table holds 130,000 or so clones, roughly 86% found once. Sequenced sample: peripheral blood. The receptors shown here come from a human donor in a cohort sampled during active COVID-19. CDR3s include the opening cysteine and the closing phenylalanine or tryptophan. Fields, in order: V gene, clone size, J gene, D gene, CDR3 DNA, CDR3 protein. The D gene is left open where the match is weak. Expanded clones are given a class, and other clones once, few, many or no size at all.

>TRBV7-2|NA|TRBJ2-5|TRBD1
TGTGCCAGCAGCAAAGGGACAGGGGAAAGAGAGACCCAGTACTTC
CASSKGTGERETQYF
>TRBV30|NA|TRBJ2-5|TRBD2
TGTGCCTGGAGGCGCGGGGGTGGAGAGACCCAGTACTTC
CAWRRGGGETQYF
>TRBV5-6|NA|TRBJ2-7|NA
TGTGCCAGCAGCTTGCGAGGTCCGGGTCCTTGGGAGCAGTACTTC
CASSLRGPGPWEQYF
>TRBV5-5|few|TRBJ2-7|TRBD1
TGTGCCAGCAGCGCGGTCCCAGGGGGCACGGGCGAGCAGTACTTC
CASSAVPGGTGEQYF
>TRBV4-1|few|TRBJ2-1|TRBD2
TGCGCCAGCAGCCAACCTAGCGGGGGGGGATTCAATGAGCAGTTCTTC
CASSQPSGGGFNEQFF
>TRBV21-1|NA|TRBJ2-5|NA
TGTGCCAGCAGCAAAGAATTTACTAGCGGGGGGGCCCGAGAGACCCAGTACTTC
CASSKEFTSGGARETQYF
>TRBV30|NA|TRBJ2-1|TRBD2
TGTGCCTGGAGTTCGAGCGGGGGGGGCTACAATGAGCAGTTCTTC
CAWSSSGGGYNEQFF
>TRBV5-1|NA|TRBJ2-7|TRBD1
TGCGCCAGCAGCTGGGGACAGGGGCCCTCCTACGAGCAGTACTTC
CASSWGQGPSYEQYF
>TRBV5-4|NA|TRBJ1-1|NA
TGTGCCAGCAGCTTGGGAGGGAAAAACACTGAAGCTTTCTTT
CASSLGGKNTEAFF
>TRBV5-4|NA|TRBJ1-6|NA
TGTGCCAGCAGCTTCTCACTAGGACCCTTAAATAATTCACCCCTCCACTTT
CASSFSLGPLNNSPLHF
>TRBV11-2|NA|TRBJ1-2|NA
TGTGCCAGCAGCTTTTCCGTACGGGGTCTCTATGGCTACACCTTC
CASSFSVRGLYGYTF
>TRBV19|NA|TRBJ1-2|TRBD1
TGTGCCAGTAGACTTCTACAGGGGGAAGGCGGCTACACCTTC
CASRLLQGEGGYTF
>TRBV2|once|TRBJ2-1|NA
TGTGCCAGCAGTCCCCCGGGGAACTACAATGAGCAGTTCTTC
CASSPPGNYNEQFF
>TRBV4-1|NA|TRBJ2-5|TRBD2
TGCGCCAGCAGCCAAAGTGGCGGGGGCCAAGAGACCCAGTACTTC
CASSQSGGGQETQYF
>TRBV6-1|NA|TRBJ1-5|NA
TGTGCCAGCAGTGAAGTCGGGAGTAGCAATCAGCCCCAGCATTTT
CASSEVGSSNQPQHF
>TRBV7-2|NA|TRBJ2-2|TRBD1
TGTGCCAGCAGCCGCCCTGGGGGGACAGGGTTAGTCACCGGGGAGCTGTTTTTT
CASSRPGGTGLVTGELFF
>TRBV4-2|few|TRBJ1-1|NA
TGTGCCAGCACCCGTTGGGGAGGGGTGAACACTGAAGCTTTCTTT
CASTRWGGVNTEAFF
>TRBV15|NA|TRBJ2-5|NA
TGTGCCACCAGCAGGACGACCTTAGGGGGGGCGGAGAATCTCCAAGAGACCCAGTACTTC
CATSRTTLGGAENLQETQYF
>TRBV5-5|NA|TRBJ1-1|TRBD1
TGTGCCAGCAGCTGGGGGACAGGGAACACTGAAGCTTTCTTT
CASSWGTGNTEAFF
>TRBV27|NA|TRBJ2-7|NA
TGTGCCAGCAGTTTAAGGGCGGGCGGCTACGAGCAGTACTTC
CASSLRAGGYEQYF
>TRBV3-1/TRBV3-2|NA|TRBJ1-2|TRBD1
TGTGCCAGCAGCCGATGGACAGGGGGCCATGGCTACACCTTC
CASSRWTGGHGYTF
>TRBV5-6|NA|TRBJ1-2|NA
TGTGCCAGCAGCTTGGCCGTTGGCGGACAGAAGATCGATGGCTACACCTTC
CASSLAVGGQKIDGYTF
>TRBV5-1|NA|TRBJ1-5|TRBD1
TGCGCCAGCAGCCCCGGACAGGGACCCAATCAGCCCCAGCATTTT
CASSPGQGPNQPQHF